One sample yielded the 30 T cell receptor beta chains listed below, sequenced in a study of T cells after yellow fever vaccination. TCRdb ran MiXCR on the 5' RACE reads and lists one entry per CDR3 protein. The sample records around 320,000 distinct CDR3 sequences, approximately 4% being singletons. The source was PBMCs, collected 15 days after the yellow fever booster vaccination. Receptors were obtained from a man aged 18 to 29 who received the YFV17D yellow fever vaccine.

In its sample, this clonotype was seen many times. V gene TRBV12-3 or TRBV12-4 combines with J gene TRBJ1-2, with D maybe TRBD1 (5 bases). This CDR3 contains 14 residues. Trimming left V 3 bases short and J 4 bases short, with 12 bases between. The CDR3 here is CASSFGQGSYGYTF. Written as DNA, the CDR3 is TGTGCCAGCAGTTTTGGTCAGGGAAGCTATGGCTACACCTTC.

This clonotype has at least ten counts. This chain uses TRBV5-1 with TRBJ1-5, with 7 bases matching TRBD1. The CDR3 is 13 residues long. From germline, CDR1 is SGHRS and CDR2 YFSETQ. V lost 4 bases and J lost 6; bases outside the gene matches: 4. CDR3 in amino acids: CASSRTGPQPQHF. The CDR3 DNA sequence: TGCGCCAGCAGCCGGACAGGCCCTCAGCCCCAGCATTTT.

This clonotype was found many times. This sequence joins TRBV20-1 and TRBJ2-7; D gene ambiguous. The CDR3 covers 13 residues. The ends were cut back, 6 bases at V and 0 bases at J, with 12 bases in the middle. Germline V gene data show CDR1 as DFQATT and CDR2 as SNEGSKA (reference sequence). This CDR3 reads CSARARSSYEQYF. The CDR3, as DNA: TGCAGTGCAAGGGCCAGGAGCTCCTACGAGCAGTACTTC.

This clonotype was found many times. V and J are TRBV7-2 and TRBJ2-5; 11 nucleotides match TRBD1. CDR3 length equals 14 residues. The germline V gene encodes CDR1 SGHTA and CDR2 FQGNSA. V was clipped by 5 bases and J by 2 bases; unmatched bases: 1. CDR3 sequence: CASSRDRGQETQYF. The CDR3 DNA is TGTGCCAGCAGCCGGGACAGGGGGCAAGAGACCCAGTACTTC.

The CDR3 nucleotides read TGTGCCATCAGTGACAGCACGGAGACCCAGTACTTC. Residues: CAISDSTETQYF. The rearrangement joins TRBV10-3 to TRBJ2-5, with no clear D. V lost 3 bases to trimming and J lost 5 bases, with 7 bases between them. The CDR3 spans 12 residues. Germline V lookup: CDR1 ENHRY, CDR2 SYGVKD.

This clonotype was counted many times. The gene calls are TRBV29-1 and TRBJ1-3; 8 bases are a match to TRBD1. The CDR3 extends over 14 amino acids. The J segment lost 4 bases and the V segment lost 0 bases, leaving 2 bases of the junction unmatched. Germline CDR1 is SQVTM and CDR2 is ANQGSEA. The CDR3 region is CSVEDRTGGNTIYF. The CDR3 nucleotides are TGCAGCGTTGAAGACCGGACAGGGGGAAACACCATATATTTT.

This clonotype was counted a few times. The CDR3 DNA sequence: TGTGCCATCAGCCTAGGGGGAGGGACCGGGGAGCTGTTTTTT. Translated: CAISLGGGTGELFF. The V gene is TRBV10-3, the J gene TRBJ2-2; D is perhaps TRBD2 (7 bases). Germline CDR1 ENHRY, CDR2 SYGVKD. The CDR3 totals 14 residues. Trimming took off 6 bases at V and 5 bases at J, with 13 bases between the two ends.

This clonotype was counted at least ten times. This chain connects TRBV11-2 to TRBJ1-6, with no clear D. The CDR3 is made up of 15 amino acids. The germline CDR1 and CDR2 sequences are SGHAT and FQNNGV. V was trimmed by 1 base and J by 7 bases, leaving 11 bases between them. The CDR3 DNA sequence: TGTGCCAGCAGCTTAGTCGGACGGATAAATTCACCCCTCCACTTT. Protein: CASSLVGRINSPLHF. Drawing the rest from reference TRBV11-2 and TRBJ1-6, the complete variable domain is EAGVAQSPRYKIIEKRQSVAFWCNPISGHATLYWYQQILGQGPKLLIQFQNNGVVDDSQLPKDRFSAERLKGVDSTLKIQPAKLEDSAVYLCASSLVGRINSPLHFGNGTRLTVT.

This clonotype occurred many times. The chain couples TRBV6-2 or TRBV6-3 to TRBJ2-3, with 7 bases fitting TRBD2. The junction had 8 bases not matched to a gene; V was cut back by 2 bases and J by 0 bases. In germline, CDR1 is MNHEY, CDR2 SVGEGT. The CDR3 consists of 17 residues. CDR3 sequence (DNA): TGTGCCAGCAGTTACCCCCTCCTAGCGGTGAGCACAGATACGCAGTATTTT. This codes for CASSYPLLAVSTDTQYF.

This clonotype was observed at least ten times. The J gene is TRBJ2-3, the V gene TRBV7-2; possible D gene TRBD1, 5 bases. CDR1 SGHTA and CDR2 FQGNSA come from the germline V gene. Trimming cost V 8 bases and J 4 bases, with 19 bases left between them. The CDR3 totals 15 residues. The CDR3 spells CASSFAQGRADTQYF. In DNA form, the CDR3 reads TGTGCCAGCTCCTTCGCCCAGGGTAGGGCAGATACGCAGTATTTT.

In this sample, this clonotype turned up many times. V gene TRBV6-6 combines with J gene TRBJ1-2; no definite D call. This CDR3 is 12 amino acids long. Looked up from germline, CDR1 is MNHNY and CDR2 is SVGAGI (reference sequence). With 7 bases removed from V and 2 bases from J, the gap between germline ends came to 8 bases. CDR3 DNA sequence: TGTGCCAGCAACCCCAGCAACTATGGCTACACCTTC. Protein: CASNPSNYGYTF.

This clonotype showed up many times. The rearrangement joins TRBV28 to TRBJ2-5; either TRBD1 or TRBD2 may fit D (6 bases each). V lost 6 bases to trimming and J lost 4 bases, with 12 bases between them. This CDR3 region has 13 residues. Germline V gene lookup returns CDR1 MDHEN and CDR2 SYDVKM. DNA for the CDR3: TGTGCCAGCAGGGTGACGGGGGCAGAGACCCAGTACTTC. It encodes CASRVTGAETQYF.

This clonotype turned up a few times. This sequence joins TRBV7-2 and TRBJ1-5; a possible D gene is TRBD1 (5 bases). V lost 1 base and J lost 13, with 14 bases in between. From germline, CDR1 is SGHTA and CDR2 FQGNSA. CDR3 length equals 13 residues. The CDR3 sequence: CASSLGGRELQHF. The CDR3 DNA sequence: TGTGCCAGCAGCTTAGGGGGCCGGGAGTTACAGCATTTT.

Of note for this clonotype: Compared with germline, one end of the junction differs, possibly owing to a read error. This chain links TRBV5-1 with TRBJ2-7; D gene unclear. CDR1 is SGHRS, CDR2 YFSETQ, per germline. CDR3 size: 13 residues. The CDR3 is CASSLAGGYGQYF. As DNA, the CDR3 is TGCGCCAGCAGCTTGGCCGGTGGTTACGGGCAGTACTTC. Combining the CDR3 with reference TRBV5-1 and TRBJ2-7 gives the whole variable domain KAGVTQTPRYLIKTRGQQVTLSCSPISGHRSVSWYQQTPGQGLQFLFEYFSETQRNKGNFPGRFSGRQFSNSRSEMNVSTLELGDSALYLCASSLAGGYGQYFGPGTRLTVT.

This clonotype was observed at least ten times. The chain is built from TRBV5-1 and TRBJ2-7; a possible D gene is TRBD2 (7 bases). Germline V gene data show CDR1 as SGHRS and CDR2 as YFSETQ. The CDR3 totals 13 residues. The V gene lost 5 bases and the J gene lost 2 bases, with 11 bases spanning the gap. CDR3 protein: CASSTGGTYEQYF. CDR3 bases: TGCGCCAGCAGTACGGGGGGCACCTACGAGCAGTACTTC.

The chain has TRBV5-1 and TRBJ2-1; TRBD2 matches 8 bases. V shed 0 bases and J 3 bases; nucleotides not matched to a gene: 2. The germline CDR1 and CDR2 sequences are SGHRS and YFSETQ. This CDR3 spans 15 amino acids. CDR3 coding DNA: TGCGCCAGCAGCTTGGTCGGGGGGGACTACAATGAGCAGTTCTTC. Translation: CASSLVGGDYNEQFF.

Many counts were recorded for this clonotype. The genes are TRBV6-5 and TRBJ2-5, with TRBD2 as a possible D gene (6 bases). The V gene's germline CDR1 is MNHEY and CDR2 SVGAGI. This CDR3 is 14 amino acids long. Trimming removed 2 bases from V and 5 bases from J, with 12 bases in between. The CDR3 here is CASSYRRGSETQYF. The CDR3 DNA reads TGTGCCAGCAGTTACCGGCGGGGTTCGGAGACCCAGTACTTC.

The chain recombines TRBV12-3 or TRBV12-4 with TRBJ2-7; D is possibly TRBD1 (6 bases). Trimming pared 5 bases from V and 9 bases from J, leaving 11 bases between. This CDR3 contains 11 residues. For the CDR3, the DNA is TGTGCCAGCAGTATTACAGGGTCGCAGTACTTC. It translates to CASSITGSQYF.

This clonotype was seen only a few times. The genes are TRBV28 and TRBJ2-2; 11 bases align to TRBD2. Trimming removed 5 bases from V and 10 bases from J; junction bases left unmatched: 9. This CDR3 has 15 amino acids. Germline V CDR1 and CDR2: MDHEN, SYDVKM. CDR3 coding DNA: TGTGCCAGCAGTGAACCTGGGACTAGCGGAGAGGAGCTGTTTTTT. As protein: CASSEPGTSGEELFF. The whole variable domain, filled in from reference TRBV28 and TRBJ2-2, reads DVKVTQSSRYLVKRTGEKVFLECVQDMDHENMFWYRQDPGLGLRLIYFSYDVKMKEKGDIPEGYSVSREKKERFSLILESASTNQTSMYLCASSEPGTSGEELFFGEGSRLTVL.

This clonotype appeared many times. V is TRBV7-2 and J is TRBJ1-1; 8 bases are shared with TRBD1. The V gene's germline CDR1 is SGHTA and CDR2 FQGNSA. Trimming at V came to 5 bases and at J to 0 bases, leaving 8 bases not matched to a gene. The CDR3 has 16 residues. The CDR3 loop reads CASSKERQGMNTEAFF. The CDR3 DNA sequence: TGTGCCAGCAGCAAAGAGAGACAGGGGATGAACACTGAAGCTTTCTTT.

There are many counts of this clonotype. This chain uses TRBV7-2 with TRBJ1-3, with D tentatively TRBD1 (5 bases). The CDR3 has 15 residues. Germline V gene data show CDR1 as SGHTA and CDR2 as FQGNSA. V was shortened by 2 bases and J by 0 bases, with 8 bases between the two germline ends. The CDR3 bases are TGTGCCAGCAGCTTACGCGGGGGCTCTGGAAACACCATATATTTT. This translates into CASSLRGGSGNTIYF.

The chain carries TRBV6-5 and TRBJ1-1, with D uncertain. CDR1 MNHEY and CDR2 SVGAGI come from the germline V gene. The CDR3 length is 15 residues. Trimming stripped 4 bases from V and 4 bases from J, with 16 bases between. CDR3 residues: CASSSRHIPGTEAFF. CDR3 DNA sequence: TGTGCCAGCAGTTCGCGACACATCCCAGGCACTGAAGCTTTCTTT.

CDR3 in amino acids: CASSLGDRAENTEAFF. In DNA, the CDR3 is TGTGCCAGCAGCTTGGGGGACAGAGCTGAGAACACTGAAGCTTTCTTT. This chain links TRBV5-4 with TRBJ1-1; 7 bases agree with TRBD1. The CDR3 has 16 residues. CDR1 and CDR2 from the germline V gene are SGHNT and YYREEE (reference sequence). J gave up 1 base and V 0 bases, and 6 bases lay outside the gene matches.

In nucleotides, the CDR3 is TGCGCCAGCAGCCAAGAGTGGGGAGGAGAGACCCAGTACTTC. Protein: CASSQEWGGETQYF. The chain couples TRBV4-3 to TRBJ2-5; weak D call: TRBD2 (6 bases). The germline V gene has CDR1 LGHNA and CDR2 YSLEER. The ends were cut back, 0 bases at V and 4 bases at J, with 9 bases in the middle. The CDR3 loop spans 14 amino acids.

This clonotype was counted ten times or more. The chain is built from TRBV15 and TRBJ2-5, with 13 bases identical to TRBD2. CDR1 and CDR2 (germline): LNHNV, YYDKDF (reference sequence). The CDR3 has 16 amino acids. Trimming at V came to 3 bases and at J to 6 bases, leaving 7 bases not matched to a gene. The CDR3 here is CATSRAGTSGAKTQYF. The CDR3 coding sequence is TGTGCCACCAGCAGGGCTGGGACTAGCGGGGCGAAGACCCAGTACTTC.

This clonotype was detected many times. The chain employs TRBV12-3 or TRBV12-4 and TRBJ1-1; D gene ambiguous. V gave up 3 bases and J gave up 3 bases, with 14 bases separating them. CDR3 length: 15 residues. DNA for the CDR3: TGTGCCAGCAGTTTGGCCCCTCGGGTGCACACTGAAGCTTTCTTT. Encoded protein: CASSLAPRVHTEAFF.

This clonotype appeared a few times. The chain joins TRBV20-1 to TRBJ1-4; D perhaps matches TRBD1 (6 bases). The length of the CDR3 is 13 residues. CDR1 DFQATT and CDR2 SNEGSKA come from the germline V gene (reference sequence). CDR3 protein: CSVRDTGNEKLFF. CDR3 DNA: TGCAGCGTCCGGGACACTGGAAATGAAAAACTGTTTTTT.

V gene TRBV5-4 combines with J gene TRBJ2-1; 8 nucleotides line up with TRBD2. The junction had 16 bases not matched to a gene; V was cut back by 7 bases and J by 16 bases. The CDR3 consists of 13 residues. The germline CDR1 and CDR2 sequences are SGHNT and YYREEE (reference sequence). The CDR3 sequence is CASSSGGGLPGFF. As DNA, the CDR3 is TGTGCCAGCTCGTCGGGGGGGGGCCTTCCAGGTTTCTTC.

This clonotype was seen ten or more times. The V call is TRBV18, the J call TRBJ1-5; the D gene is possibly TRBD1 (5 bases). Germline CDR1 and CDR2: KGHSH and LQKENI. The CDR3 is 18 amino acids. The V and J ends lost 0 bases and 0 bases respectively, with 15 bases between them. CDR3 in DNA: TGTGCCAGCTCACCACCGTGGCAGGGCCCATATAGCAATCAGCCCCAGCATTTT. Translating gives CASSPPWQGPYSNQPQHF.

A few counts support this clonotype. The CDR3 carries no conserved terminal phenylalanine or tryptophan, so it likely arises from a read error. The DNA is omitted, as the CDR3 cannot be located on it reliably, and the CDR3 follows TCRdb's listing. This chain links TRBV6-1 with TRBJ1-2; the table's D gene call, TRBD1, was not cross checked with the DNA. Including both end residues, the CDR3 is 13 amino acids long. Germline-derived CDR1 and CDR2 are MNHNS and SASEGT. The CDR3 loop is CASSEAEGQGVNI.